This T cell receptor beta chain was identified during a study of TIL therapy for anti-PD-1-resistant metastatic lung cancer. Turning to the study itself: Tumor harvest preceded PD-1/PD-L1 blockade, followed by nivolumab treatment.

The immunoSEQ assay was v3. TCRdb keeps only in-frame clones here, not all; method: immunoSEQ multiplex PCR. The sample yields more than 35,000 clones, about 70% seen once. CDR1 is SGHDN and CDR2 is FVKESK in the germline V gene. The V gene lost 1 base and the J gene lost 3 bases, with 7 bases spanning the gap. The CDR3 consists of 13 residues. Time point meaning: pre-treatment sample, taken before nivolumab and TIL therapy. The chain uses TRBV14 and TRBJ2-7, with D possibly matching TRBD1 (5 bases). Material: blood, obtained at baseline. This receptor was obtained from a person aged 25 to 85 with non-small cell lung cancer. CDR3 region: CASSQVDSYEQYF. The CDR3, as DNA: TGTGCCAGCAGCCAAGTCGACAGCTACGAGCAGTACTTC.